This TCR beta chain was recovered during a study of monozygotic twins with inflammatory bowel disease. Germline V gives CDR1 LGHDT, CDR2 YNNKEL (reference sequence). The CDR3 is 15 amino acids. No DNA is given; TCRdb re-called the 5' RACE reads and lists each CDR3 protein once. Its table lists around 99,000 distinct CDR3 sequences. The chain couples TRBV3-1 to TRBJ1-2; TCRdb returns TRBD1, unconfirmable since there is no DNA. Sequenced input: blood. The TCR sequence derives from a human donor with ulcerative colitis or Crohn's disease, or a healthy co-twin of an affected twin (not recorded which). The CDR3 loop is CASSRQGQVGYGYTF.